The clone carrying this TCR beta chain was picked up one time. The data were obtained in a study of T-cell memory formation after mild COVID-19. TCRdb called the 5' RACE reads again in MiXCR, with one record for every CDR3 protein. This sample has around 320,000 distinct CDR3 sequences; around 27% occur once, and the top ten carry about 13%. The germline gives CDR1 SGHKS, CDR2 YYEKEE (reference sequence). V lost 1 base and J 2 bases, leaving 7 bases between the germline ends. This CDR3 has 13 residues. This chain joins TRBV5-5 and TRBJ2-7; D gene unclear. The specimen sequenced was PBMCs or a T cell subset sorted from them (not recorded which). The receptor was derived from an adult woman who had mild COVID-19 (a few samples of this study predate the infection). Cell type and time point are not known. The CDR3, as DNA: TGTGCCAGCAGCTTGAGATGGACCTACGAGCAGTACTTC. Its translation: CASSLRWTYEQYF.